The 23 T cell receptor beta chains below were found in one sample sequenced in a study of beta chain features in type 1 diabetes. Study outcomes and limitations: Within each of all four CD4+ subsets, Type 1 diabetes patients had TCRB CDR3s that were moderately but significantly shorter.

Reverse transcribing all isolated RNA meant expressed TCRB transcripts were sequenced. The protocol was immunoSEQ multiplex PCR, while the TCRdb copy is restricted to in-frame clones and leaves out a portion. The sample carries about 370,000 clones, over 8.5% recorded once. Their antigens remain unidentified. Sequencing was performed on central memory CD4+ T cells from blood. These receptors were collected from a young man with type 1 diabetes.

This clone appeared a few times. V usage is TRBV18 and J usage is TRBJ2-7; D may be TRBD2 (5 bases). The CDR3 contains 15 residues. Trimming took off 4 bases at V and 4 bases at J, with 17 bases between the two ends. Per the germline V gene, CDR1 is KGHSH and CDR2 is LQKENI. Written as DNA, the CDR3 is TGTGCCAGCTCACGGTCCTCGGACCCGGGGTACGAGCAGTACTTC. Translated: CASSRSSDPGYEQYF.

This clone was detected a few times. V usage is TRBV7-2 and J usage is TRBJ2-5; 8 bases align to TRBD1. The germline V gene encodes CDR1 SGHTA and CDR2 FQGNSA. This CDR3 spans 15 amino acids. The V gene end was trimmed by 5 bases and the J gene end by 4 bases; junction bases not matched to a gene: 9. CDR3 nucleotides: TGTGCCAGCAGCGCCTTCGGACAGGGTTTAGAGACCCAGTACTTC. It translates to CASSAFGQGLETQYF.

This clone was observed at least ten times. The genes are TRBV27 and TRBJ1-2; 7 bases are a match to TRBD1. The CDR3 is made up of 13 amino acids. The germline gives CDR1 MNHEY, CDR2 SMNVEV (reference sequence). V was pared by 5 bases and J by 6 bases, with 6 bases of the junction left unmatched. For the CDR3, the DNA is TGTGCCAGCAGTGACAGGGCGGCCGATGGCTACACCTTC. It yields the protein CASSDRAADGYTF.

This chain connects TRBV27 to TRBJ1-2; tentative D call: TRBD1 (5 bases). CDR1 is MNHEY, CDR2 SMNVEV, per germline (reference sequence). The CDR3 runs 14 residues. Trimming took 2 bases from V and 4 from J, leaving 11 bases between them. CDR3 sequence (DNA): TGTGCCAGCAGTTTAAAGGGGCAGGGCTATGGCTACACCTTC. This translates into CASSLKGQGYGYTF.

The gene calls are TRBV7-9 and TRBJ2-1; 11 positions match TRBD2. The CDR3 spans 16 residues. With V trimmed by 0 bases and J by 4 bases, 2 bases remained unmatched. In germline, CDR1 is SEHNR, CDR2 FQNEAQ (reference sequence). CDR3 residues: CASSLALAGEYNEQFF. CDR3 nucleotides: TGTGCCAGCAGCTTAGCACTAGCGGGGGAATACAATGAGCAGTTCTTC.

This clone has just a few counts. The chain carries TRBV28 and TRBJ2-7, with a possible D match to TRBD1 (8 bases). V was shortened by 6 bases and J by 4 bases, with 16 bases between the two germline ends. The CDR3 sequence is 14 residues long. Germline CDR1 and CDR2: MDHEN and SYDVKM. CDR3 region: CASSTGGAGYEQYF. The CDR3 DNA is TGTGCCAGCAGCACAGGGGGGGCCGGATACGAGCAGTACTTC.

Only a few counts were recorded for this clone. The J gene is TRBJ2-3, the V gene TRBV27, with D maybe TRBD2 (6 bases). The CDR3 consists of 16 residues. The V gene lost 5 bases and the J gene lost 0 bases, with 15 bases spanning the gap. CDR1 is MNHEY and CDR2 is SMNVEV in the germline V gene (reference sequence). CDR3 loop: CASSPRGSGSTDTQYF. The CDR3, as DNA: TGTGCCAGCAGTCCTAGGGGTAGCGGTAGCACAGATACGCAGTATTTT.

This clone occurred a few times. The chain is built from TRBV7-2 and TRBJ2-7; D is perhaps TRBD2 (5 bases). The CDR3 extends over 15 amino acids. CDR1 is SGHTA and CDR2 is FQGNSA in the germline V gene. Trimming took 2 bases from V and 0 from J, leaving 11 bases between them. Written as DNA, the CDR3 is TGTGCCAGCAGCTTAATCTCGAGCGGCTCCTACGAGCAGTACTTC. It specifies CASSLISSGSYEQYF.

The chain combines TRBV6-1 with TRBJ1-3; D unresolved. CDR3 length: 10 residues. Germline CDR1 MNHNS, CDR2 SASEGT. V gave up 10 bases and J gave up 4 bases, with 5 bases separating them. The CDR3, as DNA: TGTGCCACCTGGGGAAACACCATATATTTT. Translated: CATWGNTIYF.

This clone has just a few counts. The V and J genes are TRBV6-6 and TRBJ2-1; D tentatively reads TRBD1 or TRBD2 (6 bases each). With 0 bases removed from V and 7 bases from J, the gap between germline ends came to 16 bases. The CDR3 runs to 16 residues. Germline V lookup: CDR1 MNHNY, CDR2 SVGAGI (reference sequence). This CDR3 reads CASSYSGTGAQNEQFF. CDR3 in DNA: TGTGCCAGCAGTTACTCCGGGACGGGGGCACAAAATGAGCAGTTCTTC.

Comments on this clone: It may be a read error: a sequence one base away is much more abundant. The same CDR3 can be traced to other DNA sequences in this sample. The rearrangement links TRBV4-1 to TRBJ1-2; 8 bases are shared with TRBD1. V gave up 4 bases and J gave up 2 bases; unmatched junction bases: 6. The CDR3 extends over 15 amino acids. Germline V lookup: CDR1 MGHRA, CDR2 YSYEKL. CDR3 loop: CASSLGQGGNYGYTF. DNA of the CDR3: TGCGCCAGCAGCCTAGGACAGGGTGGGAACTATGGCTACACCTTC.

This clone has at least ten counts. This chain joins TRBV7-2 and TRBJ2-1; D may be TRBD1 (5 bases). The CDR3 contains 15 residues. The V gene's germline CDR1 is SGHTA and CDR2 FQGNSA. V was shortened by 4 bases and J by 0 bases, with 10 bases between the two germline ends. This CDR3 reads CASSSTASSYNEQFF. DNA for the CDR3: TGTGCCAGCAGCTCGACAGCGAGCTCCTACAATGAGCAGTTCTTC.

In its sample, this clone was seen a few times. V and J are TRBV7-9 and TRBJ2-7, with TRBD1 identical over 10 bases. The CDR3 consists of 16 residues. In germline, CDR1 is SEHNR, CDR2 FQNEAQ (reference sequence). J gave up 5 bases and V 4 bases, and 11 bases lay outside the gene matches. The CDR3 sequence: CASSSYPTGGNHEQYF. The CDR3 DNA follows: TGTGCCAGCAGCTCCTATCCGACAGGGGGCAACCACGAGCAGTACTTC.

This clone was detected many times. This sample includes further DNA sequences coding for the same CDR3. V and J are TRBV27 and TRBJ2-3; TRBD2 agrees at 9 bases. The CDR3 loop spans 15 amino acids. Germline CDR1 and CDR2: MNHEY and SMNVEV (reference sequence). The junction had 4 bases not matched to a gene; V was cut back by 5 bases and J by 1 base. The CDR3 coding sequence is TGTGCCAGCAGTCCCCGACTAGCGGGCACAGATACGCAGTATTTT. Translating gives CASSPRLAGTDTQYF.

This clone has more than one count but fewer than ten. This sequence joins TRBV6-6 and TRBJ1-1, with TRBD1 as a possible D gene (6 bases). V was pared by 5 bases and J by 5 bases, with 15 bases between. Germline V CDR1 and CDR2: MNHNY, SVGAGI (reference sequence). This CDR3 is built from 14 residues. CDR3 bases: TGTGCCAGCAGTCCACAGGGAGTTGAGACTGAAGCTTTCTTT. Protein: CASSPQGVETEAFF.

This clone was detected ten times or more. This chain connects TRBV4-1 to TRBJ1-1; no clear D. The CDR3 covers 14 residues. Germline CDR1 and CDR2: MGHRA and YSYEKL. V gave up 6 bases and J gave up 3 bases, with 14 bases separating them. CDR3 DNA: TGCGCCAGCAGGCGACTTGATCGGGACACTGAAGCTTTCTTT. Translated, it gives CASRRLDRDTEAFF.

The V gene is TRBV6-6, the J gene TRBJ2-5; D assignment may be TRBD1 or TRBD2 (6 bases each). Germline-derived CDR1 and CDR2 are MNHNY and SVGAGI (reference sequence). There are 14 residues in the CDR3. V was shortened by 7 bases and J by 3 bases, with 15 bases between the two germline ends. CDR3 in DNA: TGTGCCAGCAACGACAGGCGCGGGGAAGAGACCCAGTACTTC. It codes for CASNDRRGEETQYF.

This clone appeared a few times. The rearrangement uses TRBV13 and TRBJ2-3; the match to TRBD1 covers 11 bases. The CDR3 length is 14 residues. Germline V gene data show CDR1 as PRHDT and CDR2 as FYEKMQ (reference sequence). The V segment lost 7 bases and the J segment 4 bases; nucleotides outside the gene matches: 4. CDR3 bases: TGTGCCAGCACCCCGGGACAGGGGGCAGATACGCAGTATTTT. Translating gives CASTPGQGADTQYF.

This clone was picked up a small number of times. The chain is built from TRBV27 and TRBJ2-6, with a possible D match to TRBD1 (5 bases). Germline assignment: CDR1 MNHEY and CDR2 SMNVEV (reference sequence). V was clipped by 2 bases and J by 3 bases, with 8 bases between them. The CDR3 is 15 residues long. CDR3: CASSLKGVGANVLTF. CDR3 nucleotide sequence: TGTGCCAGCAGTTTAAAAGGGGTTGGGGCCAACGTCCTGACTTTC.

This clone occurred many times. This chain links TRBV5-1 with TRBJ1-1; D possibly corresponds to TRBD1 (5 bases). The CDR3 runs to 16 residues. V was clipped by 2 bases and J by 4 bases, with 18 bases between them. Per germline, CDR1 SGHRS and CDR2 YFSETQ. The CDR3 region is CASSLKEGVYSTEAFF. DNA of the CDR3: TGCGCCAGCAGCTTAAAGGAAGGGGTTTATAGCACTGAAGCTTTCTTT.

This clone appeared many times. V is TRBV14 and J is TRBJ2-1, with a weak D call TRBD2 (5 bases). V gave up 1 base and J gave up 7 bases, with 20 bases separating them. Germline loops: CDR1 SGHDN, CDR2 FVKESK. The CDR3 length is 17 residues. DNA of the CDR3: TGTGCCAGCAGCCAAGTAGTTATGGGGAGACAAAGAAATGAGCAGTTCTTC. Translation: CASSQVVMGRQRNEQFF.

The chain recombines TRBV6-5 with TRBJ2-7; TRBD2 matches 7 bases. Germline loops: CDR1 MNHEY, CDR2 SVGAGI. V shed 0 bases and J 4 bases; nucleotides not matched to a gene: 9. This CDR3 has 16 amino acids. CDR3 bases: TGTGCCAGCAGTTACTCGGCTAGCGGCTATCCTTACGAGCAGTACTTC. The encoded protein is CASSYSASGYPYEQYF.

This sequence joins TRBV7-9 and TRBJ1-5, with 10 bases fitting TRBD1. This CDR3 region has 15 residues. Trimming took 5 bases from V and 1 from J; bases not matched to a gene: 2. Germline V lookup: CDR1 SEHNR, CDR2 FQNEAQ (reference sequence). The CDR3 nucleotides read TGTGCCAGCAGCCGGGACAGGGGCAGCAATCAGCCCCAGCATTTT. Residues: CASSRDRGSNQPQHF.